This TCR beta chain was profiled in a study of T-cell reconstitution after alpha-beta-depleted transplantation in children. This CDR3 is 12 amino acids long. Germline V gives CDR1 SGDLS, CDR2 YYNGEE. The V and J ends lost 0 bases and 15 bases, in that order; junction bases with no gene match: 5. Preparing the TCRbeta library involved the use of unique molecular identifiers. TCRdb reprocessed the PCR reads with MiXCR, giving one entry per CDR3 protein. In the table there are 200,000 to 250,000 distinct CDR3 sequences, roughly 10% of which are singletons. This clonotype was recorded many times. The sequencing here drew on PBMCs, taken before TCRalphabeta/CD19-depleted stem cell transplant. The origin of this receptor is a child younger than two with acute myeloid leukemia, due to receive a stem cell transplant. The chain combines TRBV9 with TRBJ2-1; 8 bases match TRBD1. CDR3 nucleotides: TGTGCCAGCAGCGTAGGAGGACAGGGTCCGTTCTTC. Translating it yields CASSVGGQGPFF.